This is a list of T cell receptor beta chains from one sample in a study of technical replicates of blood from a handful of donors. Produced via immunoSEQ multiplex PCR; TCRdb's table is partial and in-frame only. Of about 69,000 clones in the sample, around nine tenths were seen once. Sequenced input: PBMCs. These receptors were taken from a human donor in good health. Some clones in this sample may be carry-over from other donors' samples. Each CDR3 is given with its conserved first and last residue. The order of the fields is V gene, clone size, J gene, CDR3 protein. Not every row has a clone size; where given, it reads once, few, many or a size class.

V: TRBV5-6; size: -; J: TRBJ2-7; CDR3: CASSEMTMVGLRVYEQYF
V: TRBV18; size: -; J: TRBJ1-2; CDR3: CASSPRAAALYGYTF
V: TRBV1; size: -; J: TRBJ2-1; CDR3: CTSSSGTSTRPQFF
V: TRBV9; size: -; J: TRBJ2-5; CDR3: CASSLSNRGAETQYF
V: TRBV19; size: -; J: TRBJ2-3; CDR3: CASSRLAGVLDTQYF
V: TRBV6-9; size: -; J: TRBJ1-5; CDR3: CASSYYGQGSQPQHF
V: TRBV5-4; size: -; J: TRBJ2-5; CDR3: CASSLAERAETQYF
V: TRBV10-3; size: once; J: TRBJ2-5; CDR3: CAISDQGTSGVSQETQYF
V: TRBV25-1; size: -; J: TRBJ1-6; CDR3: CASSPGQSSYNSPLHF
V: TRBV19; size: -; J: TRBJ1-2; CDR3: CASSAPGQGRFYGYTF
V: TRBV4-3; size: -; J: TRBJ1-2; CDR3: CASSQDRTGGMGGYTF
V: TRBV7-9; size: -; J: TRBJ2-1; CDR3: CASSYLERGYNEQFF